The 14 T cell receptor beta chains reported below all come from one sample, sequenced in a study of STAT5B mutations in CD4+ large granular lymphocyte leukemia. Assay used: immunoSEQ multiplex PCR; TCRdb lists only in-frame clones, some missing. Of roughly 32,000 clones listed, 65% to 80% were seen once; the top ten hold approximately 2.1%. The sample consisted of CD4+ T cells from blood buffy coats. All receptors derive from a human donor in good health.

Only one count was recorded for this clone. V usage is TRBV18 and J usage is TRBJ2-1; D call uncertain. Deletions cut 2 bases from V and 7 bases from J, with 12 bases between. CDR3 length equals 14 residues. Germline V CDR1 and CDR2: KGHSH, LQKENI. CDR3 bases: TGTGCCAGCTCACCAACACCGATCCTAAATGAGCAGTTCTTC. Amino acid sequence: CASSPTPILNEQFF.

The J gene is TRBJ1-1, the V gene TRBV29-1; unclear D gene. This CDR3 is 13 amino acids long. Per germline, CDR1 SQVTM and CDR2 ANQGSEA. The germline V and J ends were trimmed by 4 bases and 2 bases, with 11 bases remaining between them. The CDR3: CSVAEGDNTEAFF. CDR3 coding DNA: TGCAGCGTTGCGGAAGGTGACAACACTGAAGCTTTCTTT.

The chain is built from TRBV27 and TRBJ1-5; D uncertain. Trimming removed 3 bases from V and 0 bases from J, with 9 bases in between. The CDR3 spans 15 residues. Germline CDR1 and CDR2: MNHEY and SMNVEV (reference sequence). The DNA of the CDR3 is TGTGCCAGCAGTTTGGCCCCCAATAGCAATCAGCCCCAGCATTTT. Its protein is CASSLAPNSNQPQHF.

DNA of the CDR3: TGTGCCACCAGCCCCCGGAGGGTTGGGGTGAACACTGAAGCTTTCTTT. It translates to CATSPRRVGVNTEAFF. The chain employs TRBV15 and TRBJ1-1; D gene ambiguous. Trimming cost V 5 bases and J 0 bases, with 16 bases left between them. The CDR3 covers 16 residues. Germline V gene data show CDR1 as LNHNV and CDR2 as YYDKDF (reference sequence).

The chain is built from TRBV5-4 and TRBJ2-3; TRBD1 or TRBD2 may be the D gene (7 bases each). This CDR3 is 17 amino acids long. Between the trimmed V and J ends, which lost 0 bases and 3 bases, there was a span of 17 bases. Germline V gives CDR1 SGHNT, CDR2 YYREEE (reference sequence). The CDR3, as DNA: TGTGCCAGCAGCTTGGCAGGGGGAGGGGGGCGTACAGATACGCAGTATTTT. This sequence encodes CASSLAGGGGRTDTQYF.

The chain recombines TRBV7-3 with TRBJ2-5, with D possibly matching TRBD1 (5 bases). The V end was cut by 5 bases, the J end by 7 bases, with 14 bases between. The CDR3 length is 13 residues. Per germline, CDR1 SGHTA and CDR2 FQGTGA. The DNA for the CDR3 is TGTGCCAGCAGCCACAATATTCAGGGGACCCAGTACTTC. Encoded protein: CASSHNIQGTQYF.

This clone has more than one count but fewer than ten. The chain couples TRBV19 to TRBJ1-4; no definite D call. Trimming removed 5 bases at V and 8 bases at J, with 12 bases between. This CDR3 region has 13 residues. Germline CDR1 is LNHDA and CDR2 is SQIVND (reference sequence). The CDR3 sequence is CASSPRGEEKLFF. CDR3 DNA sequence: TGTGCCAGTAGTCCCCGTGGAGAAGAAAAACTGTTTTTT.

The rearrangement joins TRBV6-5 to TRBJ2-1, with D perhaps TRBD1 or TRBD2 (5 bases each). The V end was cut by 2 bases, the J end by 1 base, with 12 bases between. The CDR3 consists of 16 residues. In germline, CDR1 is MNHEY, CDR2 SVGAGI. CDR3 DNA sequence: TGTGCCAGCAGTTACGTGGGGGTGGGGTCCTACAATGAGCAGTTCTTC. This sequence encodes CASSYVGVGSYNEQFF.

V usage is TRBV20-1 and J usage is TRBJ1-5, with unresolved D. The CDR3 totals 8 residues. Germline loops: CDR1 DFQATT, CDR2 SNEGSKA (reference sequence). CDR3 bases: TGCAGGGGCGGGCCCCAGCATTTT. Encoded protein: CRGGPQHF.

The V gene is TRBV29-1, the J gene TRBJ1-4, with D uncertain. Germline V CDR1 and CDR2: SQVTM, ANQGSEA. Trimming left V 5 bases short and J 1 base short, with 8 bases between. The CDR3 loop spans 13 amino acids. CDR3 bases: TGCAGCGTTCAACACCAAACTAATGAAAAACTGTTTTTT. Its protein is CSVQHQTNEKLFF.

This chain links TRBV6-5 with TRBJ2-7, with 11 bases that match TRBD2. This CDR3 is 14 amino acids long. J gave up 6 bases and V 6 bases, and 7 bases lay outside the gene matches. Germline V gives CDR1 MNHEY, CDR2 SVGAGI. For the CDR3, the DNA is TGTGCCAGCAGACGGACTAGCGGGTCTTTCGAGCAGTACTTC. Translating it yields CASRRTSGSFEQYF.

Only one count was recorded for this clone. DNA of the CDR3: TGTGCCAGCAGCTTAGCGGACGTGAGGCCTAGGGATGGCTACACCTTC. It translates to CASSLADVRPRDGYTF. The V call is TRBV7-8, the J call TRBJ1-2, with unresolved D. There are 16 residues in the CDR3. Germline V lookup: CDR1 SGHVS, CDR2 FQNEAQ. The V gene lost 0 bases and the J gene lost 6 bases, with 17 bases spanning the gap.

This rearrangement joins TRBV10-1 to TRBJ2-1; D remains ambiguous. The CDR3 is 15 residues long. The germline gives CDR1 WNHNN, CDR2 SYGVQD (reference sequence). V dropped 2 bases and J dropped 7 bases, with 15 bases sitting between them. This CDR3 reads CASSEGRSLLNEQFF. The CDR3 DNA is TGCGCCAGCAGTGAGGGCAGGAGCCTTTTGAATGAGCAGTTCTTC.

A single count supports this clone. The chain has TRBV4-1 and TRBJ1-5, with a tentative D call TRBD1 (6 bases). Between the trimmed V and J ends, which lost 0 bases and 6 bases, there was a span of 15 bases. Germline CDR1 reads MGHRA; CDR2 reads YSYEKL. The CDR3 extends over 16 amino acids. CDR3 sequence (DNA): TGCGCCAGCAGCCAAGACGTGTGGGGGCTCAGTCAGCCCCAGCATTTT. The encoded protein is CASSQDVWGLSQPQHF.